This is a list of T cell receptor beta chains from one sample in a study of blood T cell repertoires in COVID-19. Measured with immunoSEQ multiplex PCR; TCRdb has only the in-frame clones, and not every one. Of about half a million clones in the sample, 85% to 90% were seen once. Material: peripheral blood. These receptors all come from a man aged 18 to 30 with COVID-19, enrolled during active disease. The CDR3 runs from the conserved cysteine through the conserved F or W. A D gene is named only where the DNA matches it firmly. Size is stated for part of the rows, as once, few or many counts, or as a class when the clone is expanded.

J,size,V,D,length,DNA,CDR3
TRBJ1-1,NA,TRBV5-4,NA,12,TGTGCCAGCAGCTTGCCGGCAGGTGAAGCTTTCTTT,CASSLPAGEAFF
TRBJ2-7,NA,TRBV6-5,TRBD1,15,TGTGCCAGCAGGAGGGACAGGGGGCTCTCCTACGAGCAGTACTTC,CASRRDRGLSYEQYF
TRBJ1-5,NA,TRBV6-5,TRBD1,15,TGTGCCACCCGAGTGGGACAGGGACCTAATCAGCCCCAGCATTTT,CATRVGQGPNQPQHF
TRBJ2-1,NA,TRBV7-9,TRBD1,16,TGTGCCAGCAGCTTATCAAACACAGGGGTGGGGAATGAGCAGTTCTTC,CASSLSNTGVGNEQFF
TRBJ1-1,NA,TRBV19,TRBD1,15,TGTGCCAGTAGTGCGCGGACAGGGTCGGACACTGAAGCTTTCTTT,CASSARTGSDTEAFF
TRBJ1-6,NA,TRBV2,NA,17,TGTGCCAGCAGTGAAGCGCCCGGGAGCTCCTATAATTCACCCCTCCACTTT,CASSEAPGSSYNSPLHF
TRBJ2-2,NA,TRBV2,TRBD2,15,TGTGCCAGCAGGGGACTAGCGGGAGACACCGGGGAGCTGTTTTTT,CASRGLAGDTGELFF
TRBJ2-3,NA,TRBV2,TRBD2,14,TGTGCCAGCAGTATAGCGGGGAGCACAGATACGCAGTATTTT,CASSIAGSTDTQYF
TRBJ2-1,NA,TRBV9,NA,15,TGTGCCAGCAGCCCCCAGCGGTTATCCTACAATGAGCAGTTCTTC,CASSPQRLSYNEQFF
TRBJ2-7,NA,TRBV2,TRBD1,23,TGTGCCAGCAGTACCACGATGGGACAGAGCCAGAACCGAACCTACGAGCAGGAAATCCGGCAGTACTTC,CASSTTMGQSQNRTYEQEIRQYF
TRBJ1-5,NA,TRBV21-1,NA,16,NA,CASSKVAQGADQPQHF
TRBJ2-7,NA,TRBV6-5,NA,16,TGTGCCAGCAGTTTCACCGGACAACAAAGCTCCTACGAGCAGTACTTC,CASSFTGQQSSYEQYF
TRBJ1-6,NA,TRBV19,NA,15,TGTGCCAGTAGTATAGGAGGATCCTATAATTCACCCCTCCACTTT,CASSIGGSYNSPLHF
TRBJ2-3,NA,TRBV11-2,NA,13,TGTGCCAGCAACCCTAGCGGCACAGATACGCAGTATTTT,CASNPSGTDTQYF
TRBJ2-3,NA,TRBV2,NA,12,TGTGCCAGCAGATTGGAGACAGATACGCAGTATTTT,CASRLETDTQYF
TRBJ1-1,NA,TRBV2,NA,12,TGTGCCAGCATCGGGGTCAACACTGAAGCTTTCTTT,CASIGVNTEAFF
TRBJ2-3,NA,TRBV10-3,TRBD2,17,TGTGCCATCAGTGAGTTGGGACTAGGCTCTAGCACAGATACGCAGTATTTT,CAISELGLGSSTDTQYF
TRBJ2-3,NA,TRBV7-9,NA,14,TGTGCCAGCAGCTTAGTTCGTAGCACAGATACGCAGTATTTT,CASSLVRSTDTQYF
TRBJ2-6,NA,TRBV6-5,NA,13,TGTGCCAGTAGCCAATCTGGGGCCAACGTCCTGACTTTC,CASSQSGANVLTF
TRBJ2-7,NA,TRBV11-2,TRBD2,17,TGTGCCAGCAGCTTAGTAACTAGCGGGTCGAGCTCCTACGAGCAGTACTTC,CASSLVTSGSSSYEQYF
TRBJ1-6,NA,TRBV4-1,NA,15,TGCGCCAGCAGCCGAACAGGGTTCTATAATTCACCCCTCCACTTT,CASSRTGFYNSPLHF
TRBJ2-7,NA,TRBV6-5,NA,13,TGTGCCAGCAGTTACACGAGGGCCGACGAGCAGTACTTC,CASSYTRADEQYF
TRBJ2-3,NA,TRBV24-1,NA,15,TGTGCCACCAGTGATAAGGGCAGGGACACAGATACGCAGTATTTT,CATSDKGRDTDTQYF
TRBJ1-2,NA,TRBV29-1,NA,12,TGCAGCGTTGACAGGGCGAGCTATGGCTACACCTTC,CSVDRASYGYTF
TRBJ2-1,NA,TRBV6-4,NA,13,TGTGCCAGCAGTGACTGGCTAGGATATGAGCAGTTCTTC,CASSDWLGYEQFF
TRBJ2-2,NA,TRBV6-2/TRBV6-3,NA,13,TGTGCCAGCAGTTACGTCTCCACCGGGGAGCTGTTTTTT,CASSYVSTGELFF
TRBJ1-1,NA,TRBV5-4,NA,16,TGTGCCAGCAGCTTGGGGGCAGGGCGAACGAACACTGAAGCTTTCTTT,CASSLGAGRTNTEAFF
TRBJ2-1,once,TRBV20-1,TRBD1,16,TGCAGTGCTAGTTGGATGACCGGGACAGTATACAATGAGCAGTTCTTC,CSASWMTGTVYNEQFF
TRBJ2-5,NA,TRBV27,NA,14,TGTGCCAGCAGGATCTTAGGCGGGGAGGAGACCCAGTACTTC,CASRILGGEETQYF
TRBJ2-7,NA,TRBV7-9,TRBD1,15,TGTGCCAGCAGCTTGTCTCAACAGGGGGGCCACGAGCAGTACTTC,CASSLSQQGGHEQYF
TRBJ2-5,NA,TRBV3-1/TRBV3-2,NA,14,TGTGCCAGCAGCCATCTTTCCAGGGGAGAGACCCAGTACTTC,CASSHLSRGETQYF
TRBJ2-7,NA,TRBV2,TRBD1,12,TGTGCCAGCAGACCCCGGGACAGGGCTCCATACTTC,CASRPRDRAPYF
TRBJ1-6,NA,TRBV5-5,NA,20,TGTGCCAGCAGCTTAGTAGTCGGAACCGGGATTGTGGGTTATAATTCACCCCTCCACTTT,CASSLVVGTGIVGYNSPLHF
TRBJ1-1,NA,TRBV7-3,NA,13,TGTGCCAGCAGCTTAGGGGGGGTAACTGAAGCTTTCTTT,CASSLGGVTEAFF
TRBJ2-1,NA,TRBV5-4,TRBD2,14,TGTGCCAGCAGCCCAGAAGCTAGCGGACGGGAGCAGTTCTTC,CASSPEASGREQFF
TRBJ2-1,NA,TRBV5-1,TRBD1,15,TGCGCCAGCAGCTCCACAGGGGGCTTGTACAATGAGCAGTTCTTC,CASSSTGGLYNEQFF
TRBJ1-1,few,TRBV27,TRBD1,16,TGTGCCAGCAGTCCCCTTGGACAGGGGGCAAAGACTGAAGCTTTCTTT,CASSPLGQGAKTEAFF
TRBJ1-3,once,TRBV11-2,NA,15,TGTGCCAGCAGCTCTCGACTGATCTCTGGAAACACCATATATTTT,CASSSRLISGNTIYF
TRBJ2-7,once,TRBV2,TRBD1,13,TGTGCCAGCAGCGGGACAGGGGTTTACGAGCAGTACTTC,CASSGTGVYEQYF
TRBJ2-3,NA,TRBV7-9,TRBD2,15,TGTGCCAGCAGCTTAATCCGGGGGGGCCCTGATACGCAGTATTTT,CASSLIRGGPDTQYF
TRBJ2-7,NA,TRBV5-1,TRBD2,13,TGCGCCAGCAGCAGGGCGGGAGACAGCGAGCAGTACTTC,CASSRAGDSEQYF
TRBJ2-7,few,TRBV5-1,TRBD1,15,TGCGCCAGCAGTACCGTCCCGGCAGGGGGCTACGAGCAGTACTTC,CASSTVPAGGYEQYF
TRBJ1-5,NA,TRBV27,NA,13,TGTGCCAGCAGTTTAGACATTAATCAGCCCCAGCATTTT,CASSLDINQPQHF
TRBJ2-7,NA,TRBV7-9,NA,13,TGTGCCAGCAGCTTAGTAACAGCTTACGAGCAGTACTTC,CASSLVTAYEQYF
TRBJ2-7,NA,TRBV7-9,TRBD2,14,TGTGCCAGCAGCAAGACTAGCGGGAGCTACGAGCAGTACTTC,CASSKTSGSYEQYF
TRBJ1-4,NA,TRBV4-1,TRBD1,15,TGCGCCAGCAGCCAAGCGACAGGGGTTAATGAAAAACTGTTTTTT,CASSQATGVNEKLFF
TRBJ2-7,once,TRBV7-2,NA,13,TGTGCCAGCAGCTTAGGACATGTCTACGAGCAGTACTTC,CASSLGHVYEQYF
TRBJ1-5,NA,TRBV7-9,TRBD1,12,TGTGCCAGCAGCTCCGGGACAGGGGGGATTCATTTT,CASSSGTGGIHF
TRBJ2-2,NA,TRBV7-2,TRBD2,15,TGTGCCAGCAGCCCGACTAGCGGGTTCGCCGGGGAGCTGTTTTTT,CASSPTSGFAGELFF
TRBJ1-1,NA,TRBV27,NA,13,TGTGCCAGCAGTTTTGGGGGGGGCCCTGAAGCTTTCTTT,CASSFGGGPEAFF
TRBJ2-5,NA,TRBV7-6,NA,11,TGTGCCAGCAGCACAAGAGGGACCCAGTACTTC,CASSTRGTQYF
TRBJ2-2,once,TRBV19,NA,14,TGTGCCAGTAGTATCGACAAGAACACCGGGGAGCTGTTTTTT,CASSIDKNTGELFF
TRBJ2-7,NA,TRBV19,TRBD1,14,TGTGCCAGTAGCCCCGGACAGGGATTGGGCGAGCAGTACTTC,CASSPGQGLGEQYF